One and the same sample provided the 5 T cell receptor beta chains below, sequenced in a study of cytomegalovirus exposure and HLA in healthy donors. The PCR employed 60 Vbeta primers together with 13 Jbeta primers. Sequencing was performed with immunoSEQ multiplex PCR; in TCRdb, only in-frame clones are kept and a portion is missing. The table lists 220,000 or so clones, approximately 78% of them singletons. Input material: PBMCs. The receptors stem from a woman aged 40-49 years in good health and CMV-seronegative.

This chain's CDR3 is CASTSGRASSYNEQFF. CDR3 nucleotides: TGTGCCAGCACTAGCGGGAGGGCGAGCTCCTACAATGAGCAGTTCTTC. This chain links TRBV27 with TRBJ2-1; 12 bases align to TRBD2. V trimming: 7 bases; J trimming: 0 bases; junction bases outside the gene matches: 4. CDR3 size: 16 residues. The germline gives CDR1 MNHEY, CDR2 SMNVEV (reference sequence).

The chain links TRBV11-2 to TRBJ2-1; TRBD2 matches at 11 bases. The CDR3 is 16 amino acids. In germline, CDR1 is SGHAT, CDR2 FQNNGV. The junction had 7 bases not matched to a gene; V was cut back by 2 bases and J by 7 bases. The DNA for the CDR3 is TGTGCCAGCAGCTTAACTAGCGGGAGTAGAGGAAATGAGCAGTTCTTC. Amino acids: CASSLTSGSRGNEQFF.

The J gene is TRBJ2-7, the V gene TRBV12-5, with D tentatively TRBD1 (5 bases). This CDR3 is 16 amino acids long. The germline CDR1 and CDR2 sequences are LGHNT and FRNRAP. V was shortened by 1 base and J by 0 bases, with 13 bases between the two germline ends. Written as DNA, the CDR3 is TGTGCTAGTGGTTTGGCAACAGGTTACAGCTCCTACGAGCAGTACTTC. It translates to CASGLATGYSSYEQYF.

This CDR3 is CASSRPGPIGSHEQYF. CDR3 bases: TGTGCCAGTAGTAGACCGGGTCCGATAGGTTCCCACGAGCAGTACTTC. The rearrangement joins TRBV19 to TRBJ2-7; D unclear. Trimming shortened V by 4 bases and J by 5 bases, and 21 bases separated the two germline ends. There are 16 residues in the CDR3. CDR1 and CDR2 from the germline V gene are LNHDA and SQIVND (reference sequence). Full variable domain (outside the CDR3, taken from reference TRBV19 and TRBJ2-7): DGGITQSPKYLFRKEGQNVTLSCEQNLNHDAMYWYRQDPGQGLRLIYYSQIVNDFQKGDIAEGYSVSREKKESFPLTVTSAQKNPTAFYLCASSRPGPIGSHEQYFGPGTRLTVT.

The gene calls are TRBV6-1 and TRBJ2-1; the match to TRBD2 covers 13 bases. From germline, CDR1 is MNHNS and CDR2 SASEGT. The V and J ends lost 3 bases and 8 bases, in that order; junction bases with no gene match: 10. The CDR3 is 17 residues long. CDR3 nucleotide sequence: TGTGCCAGCAGTGAGCCGGGACTAGCGGGATTGGTAGATGAGCAGTTCTTC. The encoded protein is CASSEPGLAGLVDEQFF.